Following are 18 T cell receptor beta chains from one sample sequenced in a study of T cell responses to AZD1222 COVID-19 vaccine (TCRdb year 2021). This specimen's time point label, interpreted: baseline before first vaccination. The library was built by means of the immunoSEQ multiplex PCR assay. This is the immuneACCESS table as TCRdb keeps it, with only in-frame sequences that have V and J called. A part of the clones is gone; compared with another copy, unresolved V genes explain less than half, and the rest is unexplained. The sample table contains 120,000 to 150,000 clones; only one count was recorded for around 90% of them. The ten biggest clones cover about 1.5% of the sample. The source was peripheral blood, collected on day 0 of AZD1222 vaccination. The receptors shown here come from an adult in good health.

V is TRBV2 and J is TRBJ2-7; D call uncertain. The CDR3 extends over 13 amino acids. With 7 bases removed from V and 0 bases from J, the gap between germline ends came to 10 bases. CDR1 and CDR2 from the germline V gene are SNHLY and FYNNEI. CDR3 nucleotides: TGTGCCAGCATTCGCAGGAGCTCCTACGAGCAGTACTTC. Its protein is CASIRRSSYEQYF.

As for this clone: This sample also contains other DNA sequences that code for the same CDR3. The J gene is TRBJ1-3, the V gene TRBV6-5; D gene uncertain. From germline, CDR1 is MNHEY and CDR2 SVGAGI. Trimming left V 0 bases short and J 0 bases short, with 6 bases between. CDR3 length: 15 amino acids. The CDR3 coding sequence is TGTGCCAGCAGTTACTCTGGCACCTCTGGAAACACCATATATTTT. Its translation: CASSYSGTSGNTIYF.

CDR3 nucleotide sequence: TGTGCCAGCACTGTCGATACGCAGTATTTT. Amino acid sequence: CASTVDTQYF. The chain has TRBV12-3 or TRBV12-4 and TRBJ2-3; no clear D. This CDR3 spans 10 amino acids. The V end was cut by 7 bases, the J end by 6 bases, with 5 bases between.

The chain couples TRBV7-9 to TRBJ1-1, with D possibly TRBD1 on 5 matching bases. The CDR3 has 13 residues. Germline assignment: CDR1 SEHNR and CDR2 FQNEAQ (reference sequence). Deletions cut 1 base from V and 5 bases from J, with 8 bases between. The CDR3 DNA is TGTGCCAGCAGCTTAGGGGAGGGGACTGAAGCTTTCTTT. Its translation is CASSLGEGTEAFF.

This chain uses TRBV2 with TRBJ1-3, with 7 bases identical to TRBD1. CDR1 and CDR2 (germline): SNHLY, FYNNEI. With 8 bases clipped from V and 0 bases from J, the junction kept 4 bases outside the gene matches. The CDR3 is 14 residues long. The CDR3 region is CASPGQSSGNTIYF. Here the CDR3 DNA reads TGTGCCAGCCCGGGACAGAGCTCTGGAAACACCATATATTTT.

This chain uses TRBV10-3 with TRBJ2-1; 9 bases agree with TRBD1. Per the germline V gene, CDR1 is ENHRY and CDR2 is SYGVKD. J was trimmed by 1 base and V by 10 bases; bases with no gene match: 14. This CDR3 has 17 residues. CDR3 coding DNA: TGTGCCACCGGGGGACAGGGCCCCTCCAAATCCTACAATGAGCAGTTCTTC. Amino acids: CATGGQGPSKSYNEQFF.

This clone was seen once. This rearrangement joins TRBV6-1 to TRBJ2-3, with 9 bases identical to TRBD1. Germline CDR1 MNHNS, CDR2 SASEGT. The CDR3 covers 15 residues. Trimming at V came to 1 base and at J to 6 bases, leaving 5 bases not matched to a gene. As DNA, the CDR3 is TGTGCCAGCAGTGAAGGGACAGGGGTAAAGGATACGCAGTATTTT. It translates to CASSEGTGVKDTQYF.

The CDR3 DNA follows: TGTGCCAGCAGCCAAGCCGGGACCAGCGGGGGGCATGAGCAGTTCTTC. Its translation is CASSQAGTSGGHEQFF. The rearrangement uses TRBV11-2 and TRBJ2-1; 9 nucleotides align to TRBD2. Germline CDR1 reads SGHAT; CDR2 reads FQNNGV. CDR3 length: 16 residues. Trimming took 5 bases from V and 8 from J; bases not matched to a gene: 13.

The J gene is TRBJ1-2, the V gene TRBV15; D remains unclear. V gave up 0 bases and J gave up 2 bases, with 10 bases separating them. In germline, CDR1 is LNHNV, CDR2 YYDKDF (reference sequence). This CDR3 spans 15 amino acids. The CDR3 DNA reads as TGTGCCACCAGCAGAGATTTAGGCACAAACTATGGCTACACCTTC. Its translation is CATSRDLGTNYGYTF.

This clone was recorded a few times. V usage is TRBV11-2 and J usage is TRBJ1-2; no firm D call. The CDR3 covers 14 residues. The germline V gene encodes CDR1 SGHAT and CDR2 FQNNGV. The V gene lost 1 base and the J gene lost 3 bases, with 9 bases spanning the gap. The DNA of the CDR3 is TGTGCCAGCAGCTTAGTCCCTGAGGACTATGGCTACACCTTC. Protein: CASSLVPEDYGYTF.

The chain has TRBV18 and TRBJ2-3; D gene unclear. CDR3 length: 14 residues. V was clipped by 2 bases and J by 5 bases, with 11 bases between them. The germline V gene has CDR1 KGHSH and CDR2 LQKENI. The CDR3 nucleotides are TGTGCCAGCTCACCAATTAGGTTAATAGATACGCAGTATTTT. Translating it yields CASSPIRLIDTQYF.

This clone came up once. The gene calls are TRBV6-6 and TRBJ2-1; no firm D call. The CDR3 is 12 residues long. Trimming removed 0 bases from V and 7 bases from J, with 4 bases in between. From germline, CDR1 is MNHNY and CDR2 SVGAGI (reference sequence). The CDR3 region has the DNA TGTGCCAGCAGTTACTCGAAGAATGAGCAGTTCTTC. Its translation is CASSYSKNEQFF.

This CDR3 is CASSYSRTGGEEGYTF. DNA for the CDR3: TGTGCCAGCAGTTACTCCCGGACAGGGGGCGAGGAAGGCTACACCTTC. V and J are TRBV6-6 and TRBJ1-2; the match to TRBD1 covers 11 bases. With 0 bases clipped from V and 8 bases from J, the junction kept 8 bases outside the gene matches. This CDR3 has 16 residues. The germline gives CDR1 MNHNY, CDR2 SVGAGI (reference sequence).

The rearrangement joins TRBV6-5 to TRBJ2-3; maybe TRBD2 (6 bases). Trimming left V 6 bases short and J 1 base short, with 14 bases between. This CDR3 contains 15 residues. Per germline, CDR1 MNHEY and CDR2 SVGAGI. DNA for the CDR3: TGTGCCAGCAGACGGGGACTTGACGGCACAGATACGCAGTATTTT. Amino acid sequence: CASRRGLDGTDTQYF.

This clone was counted a few times. The chain recombines TRBV30 with TRBJ1-5; D is perhaps TRBD1 (5 bases). Trimming stripped 2 bases from V and 3 bases from J, with 11 bases between. The CDR3 consists of 14 residues. Germline CDR1 reads GTSNPN; CDR2 reads SVGIG (reference sequence). The CDR3 here is CAWSLRGTNQPQHF. CDR3 in DNA: TGTGCCTGGAGTCTGCGGGGGACCAATCAGCCCCAGCATTTT.

Written as DNA, the CDR3 is TGTGCCAGCAGCTTAAATCCAGCCACCTACAATGAGCAGTTCTTC. Translation gives CASSLNPATYNEQFF. The V and J genes are TRBV7-3 and TRBJ2-1; D unclear. Trimming left V 1 base short and J 2 bases short, with 9 bases between. The CDR3 loop spans 15 amino acids. Germline CDR1 reads SGHTA; CDR2 reads FQGTGA.

This chain links TRBV6-5 with TRBJ1-6; D perhaps matches TRBD1 (5 bases). Germline-derived CDR1 and CDR2 are MNHEY and SVGAGI. This CDR3 spans 15 amino acids. Trimming left V 3 bases short and J 7 bases short, with 13 bases between. The CDR3 here is CASSYGGVGNSPLHF. The DNA of the CDR3 is TGTGCCAGCAGTTATGGGGGGGTAGGAAATTCACCCCTCCACTTT.

This clone appeared a few times. The gene calls are TRBV24-1 and TRBJ2-2, with D unresolved. V was pared by 7 bases and J by 5 bases, with 7 bases between. Germline-derived CDR1 and CDR2 are KGHDR and SFDVKD. The CDR3 runs to 12 residues. CDR3 residues: CATSQRTGELFF. The CDR3, as DNA: TGTGCCACCAGCCAGAGGACCGGGGAGCTGTTTTTT.